The 4 T cell receptor beta chains below come from one sample, sequenced in a study of blood T cell repertoires in COVID-19. Generated by immunoSEQ multiplex PCR, the TCRdb table keeps only in-frame clones and is missing some. The sample contains roughly 290,000 clones, about 93% of which appear only once. The sequenced material came from peripheral blood. These receptors came from a woman aged 30 to 39 with COVID-19, enrolled during active disease.

CDR3: CASSRGSGETQYF. DNA for the CDR3: TGCGCCAGCAGCCGGGGCAGCGGGGAGACCCAGTACTTC. The chain recombines TRBV4-1 with TRBJ2-5, with D tentatively TRBD2 (6 bases). Trimming cost V 4 bases and J 5 bases, with 11 bases left between them. The CDR3 is made up of 13 amino acids. Germline CDR1 and CDR2: MGHRA and YSYEKL.

The V call is TRBV3-1 (or the pseudogene TRBV3-2), the J call TRBJ2-7, with a weak D call TRBD2 (6 bases). Trimming took 2 bases from V and 6 from J, leaving 14 bases between them. Germline CDR1 reads LGHDT; CDR2 reads YNNKEL (reference sequence). The CDR3 runs to 14 residues. Here the CDR3 DNA reads TGTGCCAGCAGCCAACAGTTACTAGCTCGCGAGCAGTACTTC. Protein: CASSQQLLAREQYF.

The chain links TRBV10-2 to TRBJ2-3, with 11 bases that match TRBD2. CDR3 length: 16 residues. The germline gives CDR1 WSHSY, CDR2 SAAADI. With V trimmed by 2 bases and J by 1 base, 2 bases remained unmatched. Written as DNA, the CDR3 is TGCGCCAGCAGTGAGCCGACTAGCGGGGGCACAGATACGCAGTATTTT. It encodes CASSEPTSGGTDTQYF.

The chain has TRBV25-1 and TRBJ2-7; 7 bases agree with TRBD1. Germline lookup yields CDR1 MGHDK and CDR2 SYGVNS. J lost 3 bases, V lost 6 bases, and 5 bases had no gene match. The CDR3 has 13 residues. CDR3 amino acids: CASSHRGGYEQYF. The CDR3 nucleotides read TGTGCCAGCAGCCACAGGGGTGGCTACGAGCAGTACTTC.